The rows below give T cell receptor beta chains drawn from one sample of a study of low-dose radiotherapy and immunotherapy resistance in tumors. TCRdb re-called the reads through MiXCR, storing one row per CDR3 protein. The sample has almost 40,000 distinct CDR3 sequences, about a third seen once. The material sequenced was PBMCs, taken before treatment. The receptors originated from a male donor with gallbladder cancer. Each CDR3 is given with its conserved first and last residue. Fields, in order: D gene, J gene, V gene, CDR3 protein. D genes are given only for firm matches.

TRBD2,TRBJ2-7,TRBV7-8,CASSDRTSGSSYEQYF
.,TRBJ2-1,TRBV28,CASRSGTPGPSEQFF
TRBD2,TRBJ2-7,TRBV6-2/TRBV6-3,CASSERLAGVDEQYF
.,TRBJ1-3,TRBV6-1,CASSEFRVASSGNTTYF
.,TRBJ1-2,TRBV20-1,CSARRGVSNYGYTF
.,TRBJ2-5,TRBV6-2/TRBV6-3,CASRHLETQYF
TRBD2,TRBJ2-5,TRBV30,CAFSGGTSGRRGRETQYF
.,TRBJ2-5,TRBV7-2,CASSSPGETQYF
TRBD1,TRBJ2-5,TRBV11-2,CASSIIRQGGETQYF
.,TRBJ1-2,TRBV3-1,CASSQLTGTGGYTF
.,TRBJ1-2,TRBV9,CASSPGAGGSPNYGYTF
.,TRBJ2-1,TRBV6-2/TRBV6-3,CASARGNEQFF
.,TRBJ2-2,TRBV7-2,CASSLSLPSVGELFF
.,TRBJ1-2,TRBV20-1,CSARARGRDYGYTF
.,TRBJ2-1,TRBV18,CASCDTGQSYNEQFF
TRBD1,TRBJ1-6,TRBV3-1,CASRTQGATNSPLHF
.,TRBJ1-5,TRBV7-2,CASSLVPAVWPQHF
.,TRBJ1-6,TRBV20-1,CSARSAGAVNSPLHF
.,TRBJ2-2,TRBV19,CASSISGGAGGELFF
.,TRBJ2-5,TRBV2,CASSEVIETQYF
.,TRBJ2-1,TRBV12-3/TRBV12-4,CASSLSIGRSSTNEQFF
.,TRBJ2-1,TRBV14,CASSQDRGGVYNEQFF
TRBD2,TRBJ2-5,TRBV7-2,CASSSLGLVQETQYF
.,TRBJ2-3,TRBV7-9,CASSLVVPKRDTQYF
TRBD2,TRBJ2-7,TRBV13,CASSTLAGGLYEQYF
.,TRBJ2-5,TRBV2,CASSPPWLAEGQETQYF
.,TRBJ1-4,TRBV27,CASSPTSRTATNEKLFF